The 10 T cell receptor beta chains below all came from one sample that was sequenced in a study of T cell repertoires in cytomegalovirus infection. TCRdb processed the reads anew with MiXCR; each CDR3 protein has one entry. Counted here are 630,000 or so distinct CDR3 sequences, more than 20% occurring once; the ten biggest clones make up 8%. Input material: CD8+ T cells from PBMCs. These receptors originate from a human donor in good health (CMV status not recorded). Some clones in this sample may be carry-over from other donors' samples.

Ten or more counts support this clonotype. The chain is built from TRBV7-6 and TRBJ1-5, with D uncertain. Between the trimmed V and J ends, which lost 1 base and 3 bases, there was a span of 16 bases. There are 17 residues in the CDR3. CDR1 is SGHVS, CDR2 FNYEAQ, per germline. CDR3 coding DNA: TGTGCCAGCAGCTTAGATGGTTCCCTCTTCGCCAATCAGCCCCAGCATTTT. Amino acid sequence: CASSLDGSLFANQPQHF.

As for this clonotype: A read error may be the cause here, since a much bigger clone is one base away. The chain uses TRBV7-6 and TRBJ1-2; D is unclear. This CDR3 is 13 amino acids long. The germline gives CDR1 SGHVS, CDR2 FNYEAQ. The CDR3 loop reads CASGLAVSDGYTF. The CDR3 bases are TGTGCCAGCGGCTTAGCAGTCTCGGATGGCTACACCTTC.

This clonotype was seen ten or more times. This chain connects TRBV7-9 to TRBJ1-6; 7 nucleotides match TRBD1. CDR3 length equals 15 residues. V lost 1 base to trimming and J lost 7 bases; unmatched junction nucleotides: 4. Germline CDR1 is SEHNR and CDR2 is FQNEAQ (reference sequence). In DNA, the CDR3 is TGTGCCAGCAGCTTAGGACAGGGTATCAATTCACCCCTCCACTTT. Amino acid sequence: CASSLGQGINSPLHF.

This clonotype was observed a handful of times. The chain uses TRBV12-3 or TRBV12-4 and TRBJ2-1; 9 bases map to TRBD1. This CDR3 is built from 14 residues. The junction had 9 bases not matched to a gene; V was cut back by 7 bases and J by 8 bases. The CDR3 region is CASIPGTGNYEQFF. In DNA form, the CDR3 reads TGTGCCAGCATCCCAGGGACAGGGAATTATGAGCAGTTCTTC.

In its sample, this clonotype was seen many times. This sequence joins TRBV7-6 and TRBJ2-1; the D call may be TRBD1 or TRBD2 (5 bases each). The CDR3 has 12 amino acids. Between the trimmed V and J ends, which lost 2 bases and 13 bases, there was a span of 12 bases. Germline V lookup: CDR1 SGHVS, CDR2 FNYEAQ. This CDR3 is CASSLSGGDQFF. The CDR3 nucleotides are TGTGCCAGCAGCTTAAGTGGGGGAGACCAGTTCTTC.

This clonotype showed up just a few times. The chain employs TRBV2 and TRBJ1-2, with TRBD1 matching 7 bases. CDR3 size: 16 residues. V trimming: 5 bases; J trimming: 5 bases; junction bases outside the gene matches: 14. Germline CDR1 is SNHLY and CDR2 is FYNNEI. In DNA, the CDR3 is TGTGCCAGCAGTCCCCTACAGGGGCTGGGTTTATATGGCTACACCTTC. Protein product: CASSPLQGLGLYGYTF. Using reference TRBV2 and TRBJ1-2 for the parts outside the CDR3, the full variable domain is EPEVTQTPSHQVTQMGQEVILRCVPISNHLYFYWYRQILGQKVEFLVSFYNNEISEKSEIFDDQFSVERPDGSNFTLKIRSTKLEDSAMYFCASSPLQGLGLYGYTFGSGTRLTVV.

The chain carries TRBV29-1 and TRBJ1-6; TRBD1 aligns across 7 bases. Trimming took 6 bases from V and 7 from J; bases not matched to a gene: 9. This CDR3 is built from 14 residues. CDR1 is SQVTM and CDR2 is ANQGSEA in the germline V gene. The CDR3 coding sequence is TGCAGCGTGACCCTGACAGGGTTGAATTCACCCCTCCACTTT. Protein product: CSVTLTGLNSPLHF.

This clonotype came up many times. V usage is TRBV7-2 and J usage is TRBJ2-3, with 9 bases identical to TRBD2. In germline, CDR1 is SGHTA, CDR2 FQGNSA. With V trimmed by 10 bases and J by 0 bases, 14 bases remained unmatched. The CDR3 is 17 residues long. In nucleotides, the CDR3 is TGTGCCACCTCCAGTATCGCGGGGGGGCCCAGCACAGATACGCAGTATTTT. Protein product: CATSSIAGGPSTDTQYF.

This clonotype showed up many times. The chain employs TRBV7-9 and TRBJ2-2; the D is unclear. V was shortened by 3 bases and J by 1 base, with 9 bases between the two germline ends. Germline V gene sequence: CDR1 SEHNR, CDR2 FQNEAQ (reference sequence). The CDR3 has 15 residues. CDR3 in amino acids: CASSFWAENTGELFF. The CDR3 coding sequence is TGTGCCAGCAGCTTCTGGGCAGAGAACACCGGGGAGCTGTTTTTT.

The table lists this clonotype with a few counts. V usage is TRBV13 and J usage is TRBJ2-1, with TRBD1 matching over 9 bases. In germline, CDR1 is PRHDT, CDR2 FYEKMQ (reference sequence). The CDR3 spans 15 residues. With 5 bases clipped from V and 8 bases from J, the junction kept 10 bases outside the gene matches. CDR3 in DNA: TGTGCCAGCAGCGAAATACAGGGGGCGCGGCATGAGCAGTTCTTC. Protein sequence: CASSEIQGARHEQFF.